This T cell receptor beta chain came from a study of T cell repertoires in cytomegalovirus infection. Looking at the study overall: Recently described HLA-C-restricted plus well-studied HLA-B-restricted CMV epitopes were used.

This clonotype was detected ten times or more. As yet, its antigen is unknown. TCRdb passed the reads through MiXCR, listing each CDR3 protein once. The sample records 750,000 to 900,000 distinct CDR3 sequences, roughly 29% being singletons. This CDR3 region has 15 residues. Germline assignment: CDR1 MDHEN and CDR2 SYDVKM. Trimming removed 4 bases from V and 1 base from J; junction bases left unmatched: 5. The specimen was cultured CD8+ T cells from PBMCs, collected from culture after CMV antigen stimulation. This TCR was recovered from a human donor in good health (CMV status not recorded). Some clones in this sample may be carry-over from other donors' samples. V usage is TRBV28 and J usage is TRBJ2-5; 8 nucleotides line up with TRBD1. The CDR3 region has the DNA TGTGCCAGCAGTTCCGGACAGGGCTTCCAAGAGACCCAGTACTTC. It encodes CASSSGQGFQETQYF.